Shown below are 18 T cell receptor beta chains from a single sample sequenced in a study of blood T cell repertoires in COVID-19. The protocol was immunoSEQ multiplex PCR, while the TCRdb copy is restricted to in-frame clones and leaves out a portion. This sample has 87,000 or so clones, with 75% to 90% found just once. Specimen: peripheral blood. The receptors stem from a man older than 75 with acute or convalescent COVID-19.

This rearrangement joins TRBV7-2 to TRBJ2-5; D possibly corresponds to TRBD1 (5 bases). The CDR3 consists of 14 residues. Germline V gene sequence: CDR1 SGHTA, CDR2 FQGNSA. V was cut by 4 bases and J by 7 bases, with 16 bases left in between. In DNA, the CDR3 is TGTGCCAGCAGCTCGTATGGGGCCTCAGGGACCCAGTACTTC. This translates into CASSSYGASGTQYF. The variable domain in full, completed from reference TRBV7-2 and TRBJ2-5, reads GAGVSQSPSNKVTEKGKDVELRCDPISGHTALYWYRQSLGQGLEFLIYFQGNSAPDKSGLPSDRFSAERTGGSVSTLTIQRTQQEDSAVYLCASSSYGASGTQYFGPGTRLLVL.

This chain joins TRBV5-1 and TRBJ2-7, with 9 bases aligning to TRBD1. Germline-derived CDR1 and CDR2 are SGHRS and YFSETQ. The trim removed 4 bases at V and 7 bases at J, leaving 6 bases unmatched. This CDR3 is 13 amino acids long. The CDR3 DNA sequence: TGCGCCAGCAGCAAAGGACAGGGGATTGAGCAGTACTTC. As protein: CASSKGQGIEQYF. The whole variable domain, remainder taken from reference TRBV5-1 and TRBJ2-7, is KAGVTQTPRYLIKTRGQQVTLSCSPISGHRSVSWYQQTPGQGLQFLFEYFSETQRNKGNFPGRFSGRQFSNSRSEMNVSTLELGDSALYLCASSKGQGIEQYFGPGTRLTVT.

The CDR3 nucleotides read TGTGCCAGCAGCTCCGGGACTAGCGGGATTGAGACCCAGTACTTC. The encoded protein is CASSSGTSGIETQYF. The genes are TRBV5-4 and TRBJ2-5, with 13 nucleotides matching TRBD2. Per the germline V gene, CDR1 is SGHNT and CDR2 is YYREEE (reference sequence). This CDR3 has 15 residues. The J segment lost 5 bases and the V segment lost 3 bases, leaving 4 bases of the junction unmatched.

The rearrangement links TRBV19 to TRBJ1-1, with D hard to call. Germline V gives CDR1 LNHDA, CDR2 SQIVND (reference sequence). CDR3 size: 12 residues. V gave up 3 bases and J gave up 11 bases, with 13 bases separating them. The CDR3 coding sequence is TGTGCCAGTAGTATTAGACCTTCGAGGGCTTTCTTT. Protein product: CASSIRPSRAFF. The whole variable domain, remainder taken from reference TRBV19 and TRBJ1-1, is DGGITQSPKYLFRKEGQNVTLSCEQNLNHDAMYWYRQDPGQGLRLIYYSQIVNDFQKGDIAEGYSVSREKKESFPLTVTSAQKNPTAFYLCASSIRPSRAFFGQGTRLTVV.

J is TRBJ1-1 and V is TRBV28; 9 nucleotides align to TRBD1. Trimming took 5 bases from V and 4 from J; bases not matched to a gene: 20. The germline V gene encodes CDR1 MDHEN and CDR2 SYDVKM. This CDR3 is 19 amino acids long. The CDR3 bases are TGTGCCAGCAGTGTTACTTCTGGGACAGGGTTAGGGGGAGGCACTGAAGCTTTCTTT. Its translation is CASSVTSGTGLGGGTEAFF. The full variable domain, with the rest looked up from reference TRBV28 and TRBJ1-1, is DVKVTQSSRYLVKRTGEKVFLECVQDMDHENMFWYRQDPGLGLRLIYFSYDVKMKEKGDIPEGYSVSREKKERFSLILESASTNQTSMYLCASSVTSGTGLGGGTEAFFGQGTRLTVV.

V usage is TRBV5-1 and J usage is TRBJ1-1; no firm D call. The V gene's germline CDR1 is SGHRS and CDR2 YFSETQ. CDR3 size: 14 residues. Trimming cost V 2 bases and J 0 bases, with 8 bases left between them. The CDR3 DNA sequence: TGCGCCAGCAGCTTAGGACTGTTGAACACTGAAGCTTTCTTT. This sequence encodes CASSLGLLNTEAFF.

CDR3 sequence (DNA): TGTGCCACCCGCTCGGAGACGAACACTGAAGCTTTCTTT. Amino acid sequence: CATRSETNTEAFF. This chain uses TRBV24-1 with TRBJ1-1; D is unresolved. Germline V gives CDR1 KGHDR, CDR2 SFDVKD. V shed 9 bases and J shed 1 base, with 11 bases lying between them. This CDR3 is 13 amino acids long.

The V call is TRBV5-6, the J call TRBJ1-1; D is perhaps TRBD1 (5 bases). CDR3 size: 15 residues. Trimming took 0 bases from V and 0 from J, leaving 9 bases between them. From germline, CDR1 is SGHDT and CDR2 YYEEEE. The CDR3 sequence is CASSLGQIMNTEAFF. As DNA, the CDR3 is TGTGCCAGCAGCTTGGGACAGATCATGAACACTGAAGCTTTCTTT. Complete variable domain (other parts from reference TRBV5-6 and TRBJ1-1): DAGVTQSPTHLIKTRGQQVTLRCSPKSGHDTVSWYQQALGQGPQFIFQYYEEEERQRGNFPDRFSGHQFPNYSSELNVNALLLGDSALYLCASSLGQIMNTEAFFGQGTRLTVV.

The J gene is TRBJ2-5, the V gene TRBV25-1; 8 positions agree with TRBD1. The CDR3 is 15 residues long. Trimming took 2 bases from V and 3 from J; bases not matched to a gene: 5. The germline V gene encodes CDR1 MGHDK and CDR2 SYGVNS. CDR3 residues: CASSEPKTGEETQYF. The DNA for the CDR3 is TGTGCCAGCAGTGAACCGAAGACAGGGGAAGAGACCCAGTACTTC.

This clone was seen more than once but under ten times. The chain recombines TRBV6-1 with TRBJ2-7; the match to TRBD1 covers 7 bases. CDR3 size: 15 residues. Losses at the gene ends were 1 base for V and 3 bases for J; bases not matched to a gene: 6. Germline V CDR1 and CDR2: MNHNS, SASEGT. The CDR3: CASSEVDDRVYEQYF. The CDR3 DNA is TGTGCCAGCAGTGAAGTGGATGACAGGGTCTACGAGCAGTACTTC.

This clone was recorded once. This chain links TRBV18 with TRBJ1-1; 8 bases match TRBD1. The CDR3 has 13 residues. V was pared by 9 bases and J by 7 bases, with 10 bases of the junction left unmatched. Germline CDR1 KGHSH, CDR2 LQKENI. The CDR3 sequence: CASQPGTGGEAFF. CDR3 bases: TGTGCCAGTCAACCAGGAACAGGGGGTGAAGCTTTCTTT. Full variable domain (remainder filled in from reference TRBV18 and TRBJ1-1): NAGVMQNPRHLVRRRGQEARLRCSPMKGHSHVYWYRQLPEEGLKFMVYLQKENIIDESGMPKERFSAEFPKEGPSILRIQQVVRGDSAAYFCASQPGTGGEAFFGQGTRLTVV.

This chain uses TRBV19 with TRBJ2-3; weak D call: TRBD1 (5 bases). This CDR3 is 16 amino acids long. The germline CDR1 and CDR2 sequences are LNHDA and SQIVND (reference sequence). V gave up 5 bases and J gave up 0 bases, with 15 bases separating them. The CDR3 DNA sequence: TGTGCCAGTAGTGGCCGACAGATCACTAGCACAGATACGCAGTATTTT. This translates into CASSGRQITSTDTQYF.

The chain has TRBV6-2 or TRBV6-3 and TRBJ1-5; no clear D. The CDR3 length is 14 residues. Per the germline V gene, CDR1 is MNHEY and CDR2 is SVGEGT. The germline V and J ends were trimmed by 4 bases and 7 bases, with 14 bases remaining between them. The CDR3 region has the DNA TGTGCCAGCAGTTCCCCCCGGGGAGCGCAGCCCCAGCATTTT. Translation: CASSSPRGAQPQHF.

This chain connects TRBV3-1 (or the pseudogene TRBV3-2) to TRBJ1-1; 8 bases are a match to TRBD1. The V and J ends lost 6 bases and 8 bases, in that order; junction bases with no gene match: 11. This CDR3 has 14 residues. From germline, CDR1 is LGHDT and CDR2 YNNKEL (reference sequence). The CDR3 is CASSHWDRDREAFF. DNA for the CDR3: TGTGCCAGCAGTCATTGGGACCGGGACAGGGAAGCTTTCTTT.

This sequence joins TRBV2 and TRBJ1-1, with D hard to call. Germline V gene lookup returns CDR1 SNHLY and CDR2 FYNNEI. Deletions cut 6 bases from V and 1 base from J, with 9 bases between. This CDR3 region has 13 residues. The CDR3 loop reads CASRMIRNTEAFF. The CDR3 region has the DNA TGTGCCAGCAGGATGATTAGGAACACTGAAGCTTTCTTT. Full variable domain (remainder filled in from reference TRBV2 and TRBJ1-1): EPEVTQTPSHQVTQMGQEVILRCVPISNHLYFYWYRQILGQKVEFLVSFYNNEISEKSEIFDDQFSVERPDGSNFTLKIRSTKLEDSAMYFCASRMIRNTEAFFGQGTRLTVV.

V usage is TRBV19 and J usage is TRBJ2-3; possibly TRBD2 for D (5 bases). CDR1 is LNHDA and CDR2 is SQIVND in the germline V gene (reference sequence). The CDR3 is 15 residues long. V lost 4 bases to trimming and J lost 4 bases, with 15 bases between them. In nucleotides, the CDR3 is TGTGCCAGTAGTACGTTGGACTCCCGGGCAGATACGCAGTATTTT. Translated, it gives CASSTLDSRADTQYF.

The chain combines TRBV7-9 with TRBJ1-1; a possible D gene is TRBD1 (5 bases). Germline V lookup: CDR1 SEHNR, CDR2 FQNEAQ (reference sequence). The CDR3 is 14 amino acids. V was shortened by 6 bases and J by 2 bases, with 13 bases between the two germline ends. The CDR3 sequence: CASSRRQQNTEAFF. The CDR3 coding sequence is TGTGCCAGCAGTAGAAGACAGCAAAACACTGAAGCTTTCTTT.

This clone was observed a single time. This chain connects TRBV7-9 to TRBJ2-7; a weak D match, TRBD1 (6 bases). The germline CDR1 and CDR2 sequences are SEHNR and FQNEAQ (reference sequence). V dropped 6 bases and J dropped 5 bases, with 23 bases sitting between them. CDR3 size: 16 residues. The DNA of the CDR3 is TGTGCCAGCAGTTTTACCCGCCTAACAGGGCGGAACGAGCAGTACTTC. Residues: CASSFTRLTGRNEQYF. The variable domain in full, with the rest retrieved from reference TRBV7-9 and TRBJ2-7, is DTGVSQNPRHKITKRGQNVTFRCDPISEHNRLYWYRQTLGQGPEFLTYFQNEAQLEKSRLLSDRFSAERPKGSFSTLEIQRTEQGDSAMYLCASSFTRLTGRNEQYFGPGTRLTVT.